The entry that follows covers one T cell receptor (beta chain) sequence. The data were obtained in a study of blood T cell repertoires in COVID-19. The data were produced by immunoSEQ multiplex PCR, yet TCRdb's version contains in-frame clones alone and is incomplete. Among roughly 230,000 clones listed, 89% were seen once. The germline V gene encodes CDR1 SGHTA and CDR2 FQGNSA. J gave up 7 bases and V 5 bases, and 9 bases lay outside the gene matches. The CDR3 is made up of 15 amino acids. Material: peripheral blood. This sequence originates from a woman in her 40s who had recovered from COVID-19. V gene TRBV7-2 combines with J gene TRBJ2-1, with 9 positions matching TRBD2. The DNA of the CDR3 is TGTGCCAGCAGCCCCCTAGCGGGGAGCAAGAATGAGCAGTTCTTC. It is translated as CASSPLAGSKNEQFF.